This entry lists 24 T cell receptor beta chains sequenced from one sample in a study of CD8+CD57+ T cells in acquired aplastic anemia. Both TCR beta VDJ combination and CDR3 sequence profiling were carried out. Genomic DNA was the template for this profiling. TCRdb reanalysed the reads using MiXCR and keeps one entry per CDR3 protein. This table has 250,000 to 300,000 distinct CDR3 sequences, roughly 50% appearing once. Material for sequencing was sorted CD4+, CD8+, or CD8+CD57+ T cells (not recorded which) from PBMCs. The source is a human donor with severe aplastic anemia or a healthy control (not recorded which).

This chain links TRBV20-1 with TRBJ2-3; possibly TRBD2 for D (6 bases). Germline lookup yields CDR1 DFQATT and CDR2 SNEGSKA (reference sequence). CDR3 size: 14 residues. V was clipped by 3 bases and J by 3 bases, with 13 bases between them. The CDR3 spells CSASVRSGTDTQYF. The CDR3 DNA sequence: TGCAGTGCTAGCGTAAGGAGCGGGACAGATACGCAGTATTTT.

This chain joins TRBV24-1 and TRBJ2-5; the match to TRBD1 covers 8 bases. From germline, CDR1 is KGHDR and CDR2 SFDVKD. V was clipped by 2 bases and J by 5 bases; unmatched bases: 3. The CDR3 is 14 residues long. The CDR3 DNA sequence: TGTGCCACCAGTGATTCCACAGGGGGGGAGACCCAGTACTTC. Translated, it gives CATSDSTGGETQYF.

The sample holds a few counts of this clonotype. The chain is built from TRBV7-8 and TRBJ1-1; no clear D. Germline V lookup: CDR1 SGHVS, CDR2 FQNEAQ. The CDR3 consists of 13 residues. Trimming left V 5 bases short and J 4 bases short, with 11 bases between. The CDR3 spells CASSPLLGTEAFF. The CDR3 DNA follows: TGTGCCAGCAGCCCCCTTTTGGGCACTGAAGCTTTCTTT.

This clonotype was counted ten times or more. The chain recombines TRBV25-1 with TRBJ1-2; 8 bases align to TRBD1. This CDR3 region has 16 residues. From germline, CDR1 is MGHDK and CDR2 SYGVNS. J gave up 5 bases and V 4 bases, and 12 bases lay outside the gene matches. The CDR3 DNA reads as TGTGCCAGCAGTGCCGTCCGGACAGGGAAGGGGTATGGCTACACCTTC. Encoded protein: CASSAVRTGKGYGYTF.

The rearrangement joins TRBV19 to TRBJ2-2; a weak D match, TRBD2 (6 bases). The germline gives CDR1 LNHDA, CDR2 SQIVND (reference sequence). The CDR3 length is 16 residues. V dropped 5 bases and J dropped 4 bases, with 17 bases sitting between them. The CDR3 spells CASSRRGNLGTGELFF. In nucleotides, the CDR3 is TGTGCCAGTAGTCGCCGGGGGAACCTGGGCACCGGGGAGCTGTTTTTT.

This rearrangement joins TRBV24-1 to TRBJ2-1, with 7 bases aligning to TRBD1. The J segment lost 0 bases and the V segment lost 1 base, leaving 5 bases of the junction unmatched. CDR3 length: 17 residues. Germline V gene sequence: CDR1 KGHDR, CDR2 SFDVKD. CDR3 nucleotide sequence: TGTGCCACCAGTGATTTACGACAGGGCAGCTCCTACAATGAGCAGTTCTTC. Protein product: CATSDLRQGSSYNEQFF.

DNA for the CDR3: TGTGCCAGCAGGGCGGGAAGCTCCTACGAGCAGTACTTC. This sequence encodes CASRAGSSYEQYF. This chain links TRBV7-2 with TRBJ2-7, with TRBD2 as a possible D gene (6 bases). CDR3 length: 13 amino acids. V shed 6 bases and J shed 0 bases, with 9 bases lying between them. CDR1 SGHTA and CDR2 FQGNSA come from the germline V gene. Full variable domain (outside the CDR3, taken from reference TRBV7-2 and TRBJ2-7): GAGVSQSPSNKVTEKGKDVELRCDPISGHTALYWYRQSLGQGLEFLIYFQGNSAPDKSGLPSDRFSAERTGGSVSTLTIQRTQQEDSAVYLCASRAGSSYEQYFGPGTRLTVT.

The CDR3 region is CSQDEAGSYYGYTF. In DNA, the CDR3 is TGCAGCCAAGATGAGGCAGGGTCCTACTATGGCTACACCTTC. V gene TRBV29-1 combines with J gene TRBJ1-2, with D perhaps TRBD1 (5 bases). The germline V and J ends were trimmed by 8 bases and 3 bases, with 19 bases remaining between them. The CDR3 has 14 residues. Per germline, CDR1 SQVTM and CDR2 ANQGSEA.

The genes are TRBV20-1 and TRBJ2-1; D is possibly TRBD1 or TRBD2 (7 bases each). The ends were cut back, 7 bases at V and 5 bases at J, with 15 bases in the middle. Germline V lookup: CDR1 DFQATT, CDR2 SNEGSKA (reference sequence). The CDR3 is made up of 13 amino acids. CDR3 sequence reads: CSGEGTVNNEQFF. In DNA, the CDR3 is TGCAGTGGGGAGGGGACAGTTAACAATGAGCAGTTCTTC.

This clonotype was picked up many times. The chain has TRBV7-9 and TRBJ2-3; either TRBD1 or TRBD2 may fit D (5 bases each). V was clipped by 5 bases and J by 2 bases, with 11 bases between them. The CDR3 totals 14 residues. Germline values: CDR1 SEHNR, CDR2 FQNEAQ (reference sequence). This CDR3 reads CASSPGTFTDTQYF. The CDR3 DNA reads TGTGCCAGCAGCCCCGGGACCTTCACAGATACGCAGTATTTT.

This chain links TRBV20-1 with TRBJ2-1; 7 bases are a match to TRBD1. Losses at the gene ends were 1 base for V and 3 bases for J; bases not matched to a gene: 6. Per germline, CDR1 DFQATT and CDR2 SNEGSKA (reference sequence). The CDR3 extends over 15 amino acids. CDR3 residues: CSARADRVFYNEQFF. The CDR3 DNA is TGCAGTGCTAGAGCAGACAGGGTTTTCTACAATGAGCAGTTCTTC.

This clonotype appeared once. The DNA for the CDR3 is TGTGCCAGCAGTTTAGGCAGGGGGGTAGGGGGCTACACCTTC. This codes for CASSLGRGVGGYTF. The V call is TRBV12-3 or TRBV12-4, the J call TRBJ1-2; 7 bases are shared with TRBD1. Germline trimming cut 1 base from V and 8 bases from J; bases unmatched to any gene: 7. This CDR3 is built from 14 residues.

V gene TRBV7-9 combines with J gene TRBJ1-1; D gene uncertain. The V and J ends lost 8 bases and 0 bases respectively, with 10 bases between them. The CDR3 runs to 13 residues. Germline V gene lookup returns CDR1 SEHNR and CDR2 FQNEAQ (reference sequence). The CDR3 is CASGGSMNTEAFF. CDR3 in DNA: TGTGCCAGCGGCGGTTCGATGAACACTGAAGCTTTCTTT.

This clonotype was seen ten or more times. The CDR3 nucleotides read TGTGCCAGCAGTTACCGGACAAGTAGCAATCAGCCCCAGCATTTT. This codes for CASSYRTSSNQPQHF. The chain couples TRBV6-6 to TRBJ1-5, with D perhaps matching TRBD1 (5 bases). Germline V gives CDR1 MNHNY, CDR2 SVGAGI (reference sequence). There are 15 residues in the CDR3. The V and J ends lost 2 bases and 0 bases respectively, with 8 bases between them.

This clonotype was picked up a small number of times. V gene TRBV5-6 combines with J gene TRBJ2-4; 10 bases fit TRBD1. CDR3 length: 16 amino acids. The germline V gene has CDR1 SGHDT and CDR2 YYEEEE. V dropped 0 bases and J dropped 2; count of bases not matched to a gene: 2. The CDR3 DNA reads as TGTGCCAGCAGCTTGGAGGACAGGGGGTCCAAAAACATTCAGTACTTC. Translating it yields CASSLEDRGSKNIQYF.

About this clonotype: This CDR3 is missing its conserved last phenylalanine or tryptophan, likely due to a read error. No DNA is shown, since the ends of the CDR3 on it are uncertain; the CDR3 is the one TCRdb lists. The chain links TRBV20-1 to TRBJ1-1; TRBD1 is taken as the D call from the table, unchecked against the DNA. Both ends counted, the CDR3 spans 11 residues. Germline V lookup: CDR1 DFQATT, CDR2 SNEGSKA (reference sequence). The CDR3 loop is CSAIRTAKPNY.

The chain is built from TRBV19 and TRBJ2-3, with 9 nucleotides matching TRBD2. V lost 5 bases, J lost 2 bases, and 11 bases stayed unmatched. Germline CDR1 reads LNHDA; CDR2 reads SQIVND (reference sequence). The CDR3 sequence is 17 residues long. The CDR3 loop reads CASSGGAGGPLTDTQYF. The CDR3 DNA reads TGTGCCAGTAGTGGGGGAGCGGGGGGCCCCCTCACAGATACGCAGTATTTT.

This rearrangement joins TRBV20-1 to TRBJ1-1; 7 nucleotides agree with TRBD1. The CDR3 contains 15 residues. Germline V lookup: CDR1 DFQATT, CDR2 SNEGSKA (reference sequence). V shed 5 bases, J shed 1 base, and the junction held 10 bases outside the gene matches. CDR3 sequence (DNA): TGCAGTGCTCGAAGGGCGGGACAGACGAACACTGAAGCTTTCTTT. It yields the protein CSARRAGQTNTEAFF.

This chain links TRBV7-2 with TRBJ1-4, with D uncertain. The CDR3 is 16 residues long. Trimming took off 1 base at V and 3 bases at J, with 12 bases between the two ends. Germline V lookup: CDR1 SGHTA, CDR2 FQGNSA. Here the CDR3 DNA reads TGTGCCAGCAGCTTAGATTATGCTGGAGCTAATGAAAAACTGTTTTTT. This gives the protein CASSLDYAGANEKLFF.

This clonotype appeared a few times. A single base separates this from a much larger clone, so it may be a read error. The chain couples TRBV7-9 to TRBJ1-5; tentative D call: TRBD1 (6 bases). This CDR3 region has 15 residues. Germline V gene data show CDR1 as SEHNR and CDR2 as FQNEAQ (reference sequence). The germline V and J ends were trimmed by 6 bases and 2 bases, with 14 bases remaining between them. The CDR3 loop is CASRGTRLGNQPQHF. The CDR3 region has the DNA TGTGCCAGCAGAGGGACAAGGCTCGGCAATCAGCCCCAGCATTTT. Complete variable domain (other parts from reference TRBV7-9 and TRBJ1-5): DTGVSQNPRHKITKRGQNVTFRCDPISEHNRLYWYRQTLGQGPEFLTYFQNEAQLEKSRLLSDRFSAERPKGSFSTLEIQRTEQGDSAMYLCASRGTRLGNQPQHFGDGTRLSIL.

This rearrangement joins TRBV7-9 to TRBJ2-5; possible D gene TRBD2, 5 bases. Germline CDR1 and CDR2: SEHNR and FQNEAQ (reference sequence). The CDR3 sequence is 17 residues long. V shed 4 bases and J shed 1 base, with 19 bases lying between them. The CDR3 protein is CASSSRREGWSQETQYF. In nucleotides, the CDR3 is TGTGCCAGCAGCTCCCGCAGAGAGGGATGGAGCCAAGAGACCCAGTACTTC.

There are a few counts of this clonotype. The chain uses TRBV15 and TRBJ2-7, with 8 bases identical to TRBD1. V shed 8 bases and J 0 bases; nucleotides not matched to a gene: 6. The CDR3 runs to 14 residues. CDR1 and CDR2 (germline): LNHNV, YYDKDF (reference sequence). CDR3 residues: CATARQGSSYEQYF. The CDR3 DNA is TGTGCCACCGCTAGACAGGGGAGCTCCTACGAGCAGTACTTC. The full variable domain, with the rest looked up from reference TRBV15 and TRBJ2-7, is DAMVIQNPRYQVTQFGKPVTLSCSQTLNHNVMYWYQQKSSQAPKLLFHYYDKDFNNEADTPDNFQSRRPNTSFCFLDIRSPGLGDTAMYLCATARQGSSYEQYFGPGTRLTVT.

V usage is TRBV30 and J usage is TRBJ2-5, with 14 bases lining up with TRBD2. The CDR3 has 16 residues. Germline V gene sequence: CDR1 GTSNPN, CDR2 SVGIG (reference sequence). Trimming at V came to 8 bases and at J to 4 bases, leaving 12 bases not matched to a gene. The chain's CDR3 is CARNRGLAGEGETQYF. CDR3 nucleotide sequence: TGTGCCAGAAATAGGGGACTAGCGGGGGAAGGAGAGACCCAGTACTTC.

For this clonotype: The junction shows a germline mismatch at one end, possibly a read error. The V and J genes are TRBV7-9 and TRBJ1-6; 7 bases line up with TRBD1. The length of the CDR3 is 13 residues. Germline CDR1 SEHNR, CDR2 FQNEAQ (reference sequence). Written as DNA, the CDR3 is TGTGCCAGCAGCCAGGAGGGGGCTTCACCCCTCCACTTC. Protein sequence: CASSQEGASPLHF.